Sequencing of this TCR beta chain was carried out in a study of beta chain features in type 1 diabetes. CDR1 is SGDLS, CDR2 YYNGEE, per germline. V lost 2 bases and J 4 bases, leaving 21 bases between the germline ends. CDR3 length: 17 residues. Concerning this clone itself: Its antigen is undetermined.

Sequenced material consisted of expressed TCRB transcripts (all of the isolated RNA was reverse transcribed). Data came from immunoSEQ multiplex PCR; TCRdb stores just in-frame clones and leaves some out. This sample has some 350,000 clones; around an eighth occur once, and the top ten carry roughly 0.015%. Findings and limits, study-wide: In every one of the four CD4+ subsets, TCRB CDR3s were moderately but significantly shorter in Type 1 diabetes patients.

The chain recombines TRBV9 with TRBJ1-2; D not certain. Source material: naive CD4+ T cells from blood. This TCR was sampled from a woman aged 18-29 years with type 1 diabetes. CDR3 loop: CASSVWEAPGLGYGYTF. As DNA, the CDR3 is TGTGCCAGCAGCGTGTGGGAGGCGCCGGGGTTGGGCTATGGCTACACCTTC.